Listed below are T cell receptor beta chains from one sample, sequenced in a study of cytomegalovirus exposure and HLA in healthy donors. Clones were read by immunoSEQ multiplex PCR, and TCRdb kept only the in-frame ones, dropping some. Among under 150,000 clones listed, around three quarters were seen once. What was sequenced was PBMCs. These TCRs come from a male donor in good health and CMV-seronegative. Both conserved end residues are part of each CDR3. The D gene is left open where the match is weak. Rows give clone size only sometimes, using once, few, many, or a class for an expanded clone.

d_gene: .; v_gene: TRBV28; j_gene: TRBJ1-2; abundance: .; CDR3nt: TGTGCCAGCAGTTTCGGGTTGAATGGCTACACCTTC; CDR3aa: CASSFGLNGYTF
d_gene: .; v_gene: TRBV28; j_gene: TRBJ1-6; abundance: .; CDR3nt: TGTGCCGGGGCTGACGGGTCCAATTCACCCCTCCACTTT; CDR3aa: CAGADGSNSPLHF
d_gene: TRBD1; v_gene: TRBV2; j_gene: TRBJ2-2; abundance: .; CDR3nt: TGTGCCAGCAAAAACCCCGGGACAGGGTTACACGGGGAGCTGTTTTTT; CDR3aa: CASKNPGTGLHGELFF
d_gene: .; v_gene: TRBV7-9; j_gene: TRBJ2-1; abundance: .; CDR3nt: TGTGCCAGCAGCCTAATGGCAGGGGCCAATGAGCAGTTCTTC; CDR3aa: CASSLMAGANEQFF
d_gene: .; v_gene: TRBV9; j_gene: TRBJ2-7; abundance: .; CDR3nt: TGTGCCAGCAGCGTAGGAGCCGGGTCCCCCTTGGAGCAGTACTTC; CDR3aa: CASSVGAGSPLEQYF
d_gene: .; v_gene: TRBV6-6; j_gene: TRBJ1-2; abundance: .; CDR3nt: TGTGCCAGCACCTTCGACGGGGGGCGGAACTATGGCTACACCTTC; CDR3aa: CASTFDGGRNYGYTF
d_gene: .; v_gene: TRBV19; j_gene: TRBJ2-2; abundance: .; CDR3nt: TGTGCCAGTAGCCTTGACTCCACCGGGGAGCTGTTTTTT; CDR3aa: CASSLDSTGELFF
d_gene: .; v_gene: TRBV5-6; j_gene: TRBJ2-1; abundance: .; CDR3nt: TGTGCCAGCAGCAACAGCGGGAAGGGGGGATACAATGAGCAGTTCTTC; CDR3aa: CASSNSGKGGYNEQFF
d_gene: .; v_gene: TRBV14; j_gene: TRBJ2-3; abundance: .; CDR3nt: TGTGCCAGCAGCCAGAGGACAGCCACCAGCACAGATACGCAGTATTTT; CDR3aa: CASSQRTATSTDTQYF
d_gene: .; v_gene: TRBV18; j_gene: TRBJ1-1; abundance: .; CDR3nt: TGTGCCAGCTCCGAGACAGCCATAGGGACTGAAGCTTTCTTT; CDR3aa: CASSETAIGTEAFF
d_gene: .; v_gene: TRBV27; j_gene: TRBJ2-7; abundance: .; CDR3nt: TGTGCCAGCAGTTTATTGGGCCGGTACGAGCAGTACTTC; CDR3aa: CASSLLGRYEQYF
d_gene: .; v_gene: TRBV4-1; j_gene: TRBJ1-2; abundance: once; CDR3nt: TGCGCCAGCAGCTGGTCGGGGTCGGACGTTTCATCGGATGGCTACACCTTC; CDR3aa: CASSWSGSDVSSDGYTF
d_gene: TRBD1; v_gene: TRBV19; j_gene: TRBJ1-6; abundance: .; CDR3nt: TGTGCCAGTAAAGGGACAGGGGTAAATTCACCCCTCCACTTT; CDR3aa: CASKGTGVNSPLHF
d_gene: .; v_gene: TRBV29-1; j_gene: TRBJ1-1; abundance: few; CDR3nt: TGCAGCGTTCAACAGACGAACACTGAAGCTTTCTTT; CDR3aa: CSVQQTNTEAFF
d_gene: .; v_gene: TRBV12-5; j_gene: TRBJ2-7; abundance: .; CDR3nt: TGTGCTAGTGGTTCACAGCGGTACGAGCAGTACTTC; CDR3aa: CASGSQRYEQYF
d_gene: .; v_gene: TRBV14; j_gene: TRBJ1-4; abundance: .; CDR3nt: TGTGCCAGCAGCCCAGGACTGAAAACGAATGAAAAACTGTTTTTT; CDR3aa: CASSPGLKTNEKLFF
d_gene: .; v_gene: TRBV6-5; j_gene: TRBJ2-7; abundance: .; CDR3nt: TGTGCCAGCAGTTACGGACCAGGGACCTACGAGCAGTACTTC; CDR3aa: CASSYGPGTYEQYF
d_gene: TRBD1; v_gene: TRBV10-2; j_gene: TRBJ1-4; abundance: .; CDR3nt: TGCGCCAGCAGTGGTACAGGGACAGGGGGTCGAACTAATGAAAAACTGTTTTTT; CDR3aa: CASSGTGTGGRTNEKLFF
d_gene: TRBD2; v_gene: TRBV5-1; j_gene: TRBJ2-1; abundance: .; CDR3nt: TGCGCCAGCAGGCCGAGGACTAGCGGGAGTTCGGGCTTCTTC; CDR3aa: CASRPRTSGSSGFF
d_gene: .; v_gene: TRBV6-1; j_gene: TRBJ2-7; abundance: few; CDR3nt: TGTGCCAGCAGTGAACAGGGGTTGAACATGGACTACGAGCAGTACTTC; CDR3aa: CASSEQGLNMDYEQYF